What follows are 20 T cell receptor beta chains derived from one specimen sequenced in a study of T cell repertoires in cytomegalovirus infection. TCRdb re-derived calls from the reads in MiXCR, one entry per CDR3 protein. Of about 830,000 distinct CDR3 sequences listed, 32% are singletons. The antigens for these receptors are not known. Source: cultured CD8+ T cells from PBMCs, taken from culture after CMV antigen stimulation. These receptors came from a human donor in good health (CMV status not recorded). Some clones in this sample may be carry-over from other donors' samples.

The chain combines TRBV10-2 with TRBJ2-7; 9 bases line up with TRBD2. The germline V gene encodes CDR1 WSHSY and CDR2 SAAADI. This CDR3 has 19 amino acids. With 7 bases clipped from V and 6 bases from J, the junction kept 25 bases outside the gene matches. The CDR3: CASTDLSGAGGPPGGEQYF. CDR3 bases: TGCGCCAGCACCGACCTGTCTGGGGCGGGGGGGCCTCCGGGGGGCGAGCAGTACTTC.

In this sample, this clonotype turned up a few times. J is TRBJ2-5 and V is TRBV4-1, with 8 nucleotides matching TRBD2. The germline V gene encodes CDR1 MGHRA and CDR2 YSYEKL. The V segment lost 4 bases and the J segment 1 base; nucleotides outside the gene matches: 8. The CDR3 extends over 16 amino acids. This CDR3 is CASSRGPAGGQETQYF. DNA for the CDR3: TGCGCCAGCAGCCGTGGGCCGGCGGGGGGCCAAGAGACCCAGTACTTC.

At least ten counts were recorded for this clonotype. V and J are TRBV27 and TRBJ1-5; D gene uncertain. The CDR3 runs 14 residues. Trimming left V 2 bases short and J 3 bases short, with 8 bases between. CDR1 is MNHEY, CDR2 SMNVEV, per germline (reference sequence). The chain's CDR3 is CASSLDGFNQPQHF. The CDR3 DNA reads as TGTGCCAGCAGTTTAGACGGATTCAATCAGCCCCAGCATTTT.

The sample holds a few counts of this clonotype. The gene calls are TRBV7-6 and TRBJ1-4; no clear D gene. Germline CDR1 and CDR2: SGHVS and FNYEAQ. V lost 1 base and J 8 bases, leaving 14 bases between the germline ends. There are 15 residues in the CDR3. The CDR3 DNA sequence: TGTGCCAGCAGCTTAGAGGTTGGACCGGTGGAAAAACTGTTTTTT. This translates into CASSLEVGPVEKLFF.

This clonotype was seen ten or more times. This chain links TRBV28 with TRBJ2-7; maybe TRBD1 (5 bases). The length of the CDR3 is 13 residues. V lost 1 base and J 5 bases, leaving 9 bases between the germline ends. Germline V CDR1 and CDR2: MDHEN, SYDVKM. The CDR3 DNA reads TGTGCCAGCAGTTTATTAGGGGCCCACGAGCAGTACGTC. Its protein is CASSLLGAHEQYV.

CDR3 sequence (DNA): TGTGCCAGCAGTCCCCAGTGGGATACGCAGTATTTT. It translates to CASSPQWDTQYF. The chain is built from TRBV27 and TRBJ2-3; unclear D gene. The CDR3 runs to 12 residues. Between the trimmed V and J ends, which lost 5 bases and 6 bases, there was a span of 9 bases. Germline V CDR1 and CDR2: MNHEY, SMNVEV (reference sequence).

This clonotype was picked up a small number of times. The chain is built from TRBV10-3 and TRBJ2-1; possibly TRBD2 for D (7 bases). This CDR3 comprises 16 residues. The germline gives CDR1 ENHRY, CDR2 SYGVKD. V dropped 4 bases and J dropped 0 bases, with 13 bases sitting between them. The CDR3 sequence: CAISVSAGASYNEQFF. The DNA of the CDR3 is TGTGCCATCAGTGTGTCCGCGGGGGCCTCCTACAATGAGCAGTTCTTC.

The genes are TRBV14 and TRBJ1-3, with D unclear. V shed 4 bases and J shed 2 bases, with 12 bases lying between them. This CDR3 comprises 15 residues. Germline values: CDR1 SGHDN, CDR2 FVKESK. CDR3 DNA: TGTGCCAGCAGCCCTGGGAGGAGGCCTGGAAACACCATATATTTT. Its protein product is CASSPGRRPGNTIYF.

V gene TRBV20-1 combines with J gene TRBJ1-1; no clear D. The CDR3 covers 13 residues. Trimming removed 3 bases at V and 1 base at J, with 9 bases between. Per the germline V gene, CDR1 is DFQATT and CDR2 is SNEGSKA (reference sequence). CDR3 region: CSAREPWNTEAFF. As DNA, the CDR3 is TGCAGTGCTAGGGAGCCGTGGAACACTGAAGCTTTCTTT.

This clonotype appeared a few times. The rearrangement uses TRBV12-3 or TRBV12-4 and TRBJ2-7; 8 bases fit TRBD2. V lost 6 bases to trimming and J lost 3 bases; unmatched junction nucleotides: 4. The CDR3 runs 13 residues. This CDR3 is CASRPGGDYEQYF. For the CDR3, the DNA is TGTGCCAGCAGGCCGGGGGGGGACTACGAGCAGTACTTC.

The chain links TRBV9 to TRBJ2-1, with D maybe TRBD2 (6 bases). This CDR3 has 15 residues. Germline values: CDR1 SGDLS, CDR2 YYNGEE. Trimming took 0 bases from V and 7 from J, leaving 14 bases between them. CDR3 nucleotides: TGTGCCAGCAGCGTAGGGGCGGGCGGAGGGAATGAGCAGTTCTTC. Translation: CASSVGAGGGNEQFF. The complete variable domain, with remaining parts taken from reference TRBV9 and TRBJ2-1, reads DSGVTQTPKHLITATGQRVTLRCSPRSGDLSVYWYQQSLDQGLQFLIQYYNGEERAKGNILERFSAQQFPDLHSELNLSSLELGDSALYFCASSVGAGGGNEQFFGPGTRLTVL.

This clonotype was observed once. The rearrangement links TRBV2 to TRBJ2-2; D remains unclear. Germline assignment: CDR1 SNHLY and CDR2 FYNNEI. V lost 1 base and J lost 6, with 15 bases in between. CDR3 length equals 16 residues. Written as DNA, the CDR3 is TGTGCCAGCAGTGAAGAATGGTCGGCAGAGGCCGGGGAGCTGTTTTTT. Protein sequence: CASSEEWSAEAGELFF.

This clonotype has only a few counts. The chain combines TRBV6-1 with TRBJ1-1; D gene uncertain. The V end lost 5 bases, the J end lost 1 base, and 11 bases lay between the germline ends. This CDR3 comprises 14 residues. The germline gives CDR1 MNHNS, CDR2 SASEGT. In DNA, the CDR3 is TGTGCCAGCAGTTACGGGCCGACGAACACTGAAGCTTTCTTT. It translates to CASSYGPTNTEAFF.

The CDR3 bases are TGTGCCAACAGAGGGAGGGGTATGGGTCAGCCCCAGCATTTT. It codes for CANRGRGMGQPQHF. The rearrangement links TRBV12-3 or TRBV12-4 to TRBJ1-5, with D possibly matching TRBD1 (5 bases). V was clipped by 10 bases and J by 6 bases, with 19 bases between them. The CDR3 sequence is 14 residues long.

The V call is TRBV20-1, the J call TRBJ2-5, with TRBD1 matching over 10 bases. CDR3 length: 15 amino acids. J gave up 5 bases and V 1 base, and 7 bases lay outside the gene matches. The germline CDR1 and CDR2 sequences are DFQATT and SNEGSKA (reference sequence). The CDR3 DNA sequence: TGCAGTGCTAGAGCTCGACAGGGGGCCGGGGAGACCCAGTACTTC. Its translation: CSARARQGAGETQYF.

The genes are TRBV2 and TRBJ1-2; 9 nucleotides agree with TRBD1. V lost 6 bases, J lost 8 bases, and 4 bases stayed unmatched. This CDR3 is 12 amino acids long. The germline gives CDR1 SNHLY, CDR2 FYNNEI. The CDR3 is CASRQGARGYTF. The CDR3 DNA is TGTGCCAGCAGACAGGGGGCGCGAGGCTACACCTTC.

This clonotype was counted a few times. This chain links TRBV12-3 or TRBV12-4 with TRBJ1-5; D call uncertain. The V end was cut by 4 bases, the J end by 13 bases, with 14 bases between. This CDR3 is built from 12 residues. The CDR3: CASSSDGVGQHF. The CDR3 DNA sequence: TGTGCCAGCAGTTCGGACGGGGTAGGGCAGCATTTT.

Many counts were recorded for this clonotype. The rearrangement uses TRBV24-1 and TRBJ2-1; 13 bases match TRBD2. The CDR3 is 15 amino acids. Germline-derived CDR1 and CDR2 are KGHDR and SFDVKD. V was clipped by 9 bases and J by 7 bases; unmatched bases: 8. The CDR3 here is CATSGLAGASNEQFF. DNA for the CDR3: TGTGCCACCTCCGGACTAGCGGGGGCGAGTAATGAGCAGTTCTTC.

This clonotype was found a few times. The chain recombines TRBV6-1 with TRBJ2-1; D unresolved. Trimming pared 1 base from V and 4 bases from J, leaving 14 bases between. The CDR3 extends over 16 amino acids. The germline V gene has CDR1 MNHNS and CDR2 SASEGT. As DNA, the CDR3 is TGTGCCAGCAGTGAAGAGGTGGGTTCACGATACAATGAGCAGTTCTTC. Translated, it gives CASSEEVGSRYNEQFF.

This chain connects TRBV28 to TRBJ1-6, with 9 bases matching TRBD1. Germline V gene lookup returns CDR1 MDHEN and CDR2 SYDVKM. The V gene end was trimmed by 5 bases and the J gene end by 11 bases; junction bases not matched to a gene: 7. CDR3 length: 14 residues. The CDR3 here is CASSTTGGRTPLHF. CDR3 DNA: TGTGCCAGCAGTACGACAGGGGGTAGAACACCCCTCCACTTT.